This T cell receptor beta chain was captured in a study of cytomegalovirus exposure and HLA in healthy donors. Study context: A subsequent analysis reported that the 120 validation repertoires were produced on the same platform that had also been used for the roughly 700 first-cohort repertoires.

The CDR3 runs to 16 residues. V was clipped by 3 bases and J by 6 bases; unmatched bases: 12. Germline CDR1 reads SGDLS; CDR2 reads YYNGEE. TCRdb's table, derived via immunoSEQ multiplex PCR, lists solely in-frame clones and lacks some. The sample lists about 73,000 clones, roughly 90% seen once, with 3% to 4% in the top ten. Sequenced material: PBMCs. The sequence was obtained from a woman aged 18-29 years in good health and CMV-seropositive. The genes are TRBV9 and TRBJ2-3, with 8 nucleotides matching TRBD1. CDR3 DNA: TGTGCCAGCAGCGAAAATGAGGCAGGGGGCATGGATACGCAGTATTTT. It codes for CASSENEAGGMDTQYF.